This paragraph covers one T cell receptor beta chain sequence. Its antigen remains unidentified. The protocol was immunoSEQ multiplex PCR, while the TCRdb copy is restricted to in-frame clones and leaves out a portion. The sample has about 42,000 clones, 70% to 90% seen once. The sample belongs to a study of OX40 agonist ivuxolimab in advanced cancers. For the study at large: Prior therapy, whether anti-PD-1, anti-PD-L1 or anti-CTLA-4, was allowed, and 40% had some.

Whole-study findings and limits: Among patients with partial responses at 0.1-3.0 mg/kg, clonal expansion was among the lowest.

The CDR3 runs to 15 residues. The germline CDR1 and CDR2 sequences are MNHEY and SVGAGI. V was clipped by 5 bases and J by 6 bases; unmatched bases: 9. This sequence joins TRBV6-5 and TRBJ2-1; TRBD2 agrees at 8 bases. The sample was CD4+ or CD8+ T cells sorted from blood, taken in a trial of the OX40 agonist ivuxolimab. The sequence derives from an adult with an advanced solid tumor such as melanoma, head and neck, liver or kidney cancer. The CDR3 bases are TGTGCCAGCAGTCTACTCGGACTAGCCATCAATGAGCAGTTCTTC. Its protein product is CASSLLGLAINEQFF.